This T cell receptor beta chain is from a study of blood T cell repertoires in COVID-19 (dated by TCRdb to 2018 to 2021). Background for the entire study: Samples from collaborators originated in the United States, Italy and Spain and spanned both the acute and convalescent phases of COVID-19. The material from the prospective study consisted of cDNA or gDNA derived from T cells, B-cell-depleted T cells, or PBMCs. The dataset comprised deeply sampled blood TCRbeta repertoires from subjects exposed to, actively infected with, or recovered from COVID-19. A freely available public database, intended as a resource for researchers studying the immune response to SARS-CoV-2, is where the repertoires were released. Samples were obtained from the ongoing ImmuneRACE study (first 160 participants) and from approximately 1,200 subjects provided by 6 global collaborators. A de-identified subject ID, COVID-19 status, age in years and sex were almost always included in the sample metadata. Where available, HLA class I and class II types were taken from metadata supplied by the sample provider and were not determined by assay-based typing. Beyond this particular receptor, the publication reports: Clinical and demographic metadata were provided uncurated, with the amount varying by source and participant.

From its cysteine to its phenylalanine, the CDR3 spans 13 amino acids. CDR3 DNA only is kept here, 39 bases in frame from base 1. From a lookup of the germline V gene, CDR1 and CDR2 are ENHRY and SYGVKD. The trim is 3 bases for V and 3 bases for J, with a gap of 8 bases between the germline ends. A word on this clone: What this receptor recognizes is not known. The record has no base qualities; no much larger clone is one base away.

The immunoSEQ Assay, a bias-controlled multiplex PCR, was used to amplify TCRbeta CDR3 regions from genomic DNA. In the authors' own workflow: Nucleated cell counts per sample were estimated from amplification of reference gene primers within the assay. To quantify the absolute abundance of each unique TCRbeta CDR3 rearrangement, sequence reads were collapsed and filtered. For each sample, productive Simpson clonality was calculated by taking the square root of Simpson's diversity index across productive rearrangements. The table comes from immuneACCESS by way of TCRdb, which keeps in-frame sequences with V and J called. Part of the clones is missing from these tables; in studies checked, under half for an unresolved V gene and the rest for unknown reasons. V, J and clone size reflect that table, while D and trimming were determined from the DNA. The sample yields roughly 160,000 clones; 86% were counted once. The ten top clones hold about 7% of the sample.

Whole blood was collected in K2EDTA tubes by collaborating institutions according to the institutions' own protocols. For TCRbeta analysis, collaborator samples were shipped as frozen whole blood, as isolated PBMCs, or as DNA extracted from either sample type. The rearrangement joined TRBV10-3 to TRBJ1-1, with the D gene not clear enough to name. This TCR was recovered from a man aged 45-60 years with active or convalescent COVID-19. The sample consisted of peripheral blood. The CDR3 protein is CAISDGGDTEAFF. The nucleotides read TGTGCCATCAGTGATGGAGGCGACACTGAAGCTTTCTTT.